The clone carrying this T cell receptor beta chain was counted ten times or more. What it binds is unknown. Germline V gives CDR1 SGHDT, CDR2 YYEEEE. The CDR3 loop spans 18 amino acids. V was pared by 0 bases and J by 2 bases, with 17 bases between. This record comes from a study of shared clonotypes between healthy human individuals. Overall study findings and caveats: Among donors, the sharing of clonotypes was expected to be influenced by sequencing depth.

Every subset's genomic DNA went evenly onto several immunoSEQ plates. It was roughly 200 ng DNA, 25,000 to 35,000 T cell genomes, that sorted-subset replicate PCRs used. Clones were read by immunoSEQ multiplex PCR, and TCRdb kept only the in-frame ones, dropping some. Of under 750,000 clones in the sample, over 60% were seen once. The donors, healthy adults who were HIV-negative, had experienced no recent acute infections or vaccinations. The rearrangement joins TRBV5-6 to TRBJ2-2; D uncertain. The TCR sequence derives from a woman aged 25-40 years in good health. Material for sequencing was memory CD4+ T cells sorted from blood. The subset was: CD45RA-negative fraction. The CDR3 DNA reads TGTGCCAGCAGCTTGGCGTTTGGAACTGGGAAAAACACCGGGGAGCTGTTTTTT. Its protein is CASSLAFGTGKNTGELFF. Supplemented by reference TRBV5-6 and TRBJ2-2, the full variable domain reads DAGVTQSPTHLIKTRGQQVTLRCSPKSGHDTVSWYQQALGQGPQFIFQYYEEEERQRGNFPDRFSGHQFPNYSSELNVNALLLGDSALYLCASSLAFGTGKNTGELFFGEGSRLTVL.